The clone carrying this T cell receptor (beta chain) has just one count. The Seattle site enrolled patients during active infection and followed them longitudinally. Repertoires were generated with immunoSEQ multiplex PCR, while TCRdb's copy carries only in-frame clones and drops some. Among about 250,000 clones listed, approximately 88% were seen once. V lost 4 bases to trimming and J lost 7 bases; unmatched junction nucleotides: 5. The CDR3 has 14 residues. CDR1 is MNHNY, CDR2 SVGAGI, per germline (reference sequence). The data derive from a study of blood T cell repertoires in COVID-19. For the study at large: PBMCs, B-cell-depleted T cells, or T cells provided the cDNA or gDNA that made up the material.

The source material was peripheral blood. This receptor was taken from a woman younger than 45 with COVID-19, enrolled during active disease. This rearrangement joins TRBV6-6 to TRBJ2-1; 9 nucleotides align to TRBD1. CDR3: CASSSDRGGNEQFF. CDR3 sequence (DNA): TGTGCCAGCAGTTCGGACAGGGGTGGTAATGAGCAGTTCTTC.